This T cell receptor beta chain was sequenced during a study of monozygotic twins with inflammatory bowel disease. The V gene's germline CDR1 is SGHTA and CDR2 FQGTGA. There are 14 residues in the CDR3. TCRdb re-called the 5' RACE reads and catalogs CDR3 proteins one per entry, DNA excluded. The table lists about 380,000 distinct CDR3 sequences. The sequenced sample was blood. The origin of this receptor is a human donor with ulcerative colitis or Crohn's disease, or a healthy co-twin of an affected twin (not recorded which). The gene calls are TRBV7-3 and TRBJ2-1; with no DNA, the TCRdb D assignment of TRBD1 cannot be verified. This CDR3 is CASSSPGSYNEQFF.